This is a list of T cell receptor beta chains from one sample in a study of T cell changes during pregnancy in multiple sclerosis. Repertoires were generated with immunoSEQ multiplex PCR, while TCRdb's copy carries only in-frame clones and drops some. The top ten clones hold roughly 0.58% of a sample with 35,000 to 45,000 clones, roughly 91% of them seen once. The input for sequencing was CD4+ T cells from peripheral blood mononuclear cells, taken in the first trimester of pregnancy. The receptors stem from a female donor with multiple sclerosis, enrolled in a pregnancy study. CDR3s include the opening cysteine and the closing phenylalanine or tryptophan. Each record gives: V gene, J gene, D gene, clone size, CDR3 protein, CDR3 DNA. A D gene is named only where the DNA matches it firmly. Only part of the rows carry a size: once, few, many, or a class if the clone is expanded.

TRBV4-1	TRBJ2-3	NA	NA	CASSQVLVTDTQYF	TGCGCCAGCAGCCAAGTCCTAGTTACAGATACGCAGTATTTT
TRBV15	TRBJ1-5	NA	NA	CATSRDWGGSNQPQHF	TGTGCCACCAGCAGAGATTGGGGGGGTAGCAATCAGCCCCAGCATTTT
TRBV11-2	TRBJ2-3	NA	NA	CASSLVVRRKSTDTQYF	TGTGCCAGCAGCTTAGTTGTTAGGCGGAAATCCACAGATACGCAGTATTTT
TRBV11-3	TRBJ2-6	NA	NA	CASSFSSSGANVLTF	TGTGCCAGCAGCTTCTCGAGCTCTGGGGCCAACGTCCTGACTTTC
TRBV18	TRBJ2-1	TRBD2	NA	CASSETSGLYEQFF	TGTGCCAGCTCCGAAACTAGCGGGTTGTATGAGCAGTTCTTC
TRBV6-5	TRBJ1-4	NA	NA	CASSYFGGREKLFF	TGTGCCAGCAGTTACTTCGGAGGGAGGGAAAAACTGTTTTTT
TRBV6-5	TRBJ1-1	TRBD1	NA	CASSTRQGARAFF	TGTGCCAGCAGCACGAGGCAGGGGGCGCGGGCTTTCTTT
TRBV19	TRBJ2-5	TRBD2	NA	CASSMGSGRVRETQYF	TGTGCCAGTAGTATGGGCAGCGGGAGGGTCCGGGAGACCCAGTACTTC
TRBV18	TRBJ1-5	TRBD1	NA	CASSEGQGWQPQHF	TGTGCCAGCTCGGAAGGACAGGGTTGGCAGCCCCAGCATTTT
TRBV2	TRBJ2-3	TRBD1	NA	CASSRDRGTDTQYF	TGTGCCAGCAGTAGGGACAGGGGTACAGATACGCAGTATTTT
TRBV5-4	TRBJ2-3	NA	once	CASSFGGRSYTDTQYF	TGTGCCAGCAGCTTCGGGGGACGGTCCTACACAGATACGCAGTATTTT
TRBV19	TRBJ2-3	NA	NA	CASSTGVRGTDTQYF	TGTGCCAGTAGTACAGGGGTCAGAGGCACAGATACGCAGTATTTT
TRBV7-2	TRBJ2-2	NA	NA	CASSLTGSNTGELFF	TGTGCCAGCAGCTTAACAGGGTCGAACACCGGGGAGCTGTTTTTT
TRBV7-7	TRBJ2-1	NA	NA	CASSLAGRVNEQFF	TGTGCCAGCAGCTTAGCTGGGAGAGTAAATGAGCAGTTCTTC
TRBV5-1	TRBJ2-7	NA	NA	CASSSFGGGTYEQYF	TGCGCCAGCAGTTCCTTTGGGGGGGGCACCTACGAGCAGTACTTC
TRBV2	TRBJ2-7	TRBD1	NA	CASSERQGAYYEQYF	TGTGCCAGCAGTGAAAGACAGGGGGCTTACTACGAGCAGTACTTC
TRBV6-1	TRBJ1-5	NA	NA	CASSESWGQGQAQHF	TGTGCCAGCAGTGAAAGTTGGGGTCAGGGTCAGGCCCAGCATTTT
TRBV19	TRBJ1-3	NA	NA	CASTRGGSGNTIYF	TGTGCCAGTACCCGAGGGGGCTCTGGAAACACCATATATTTT
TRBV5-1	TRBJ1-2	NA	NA	CASSLDRVYDGYTF	TGCGCCAGCAGCTTGGACAGGGTCTATGATGGCTACACCTTC
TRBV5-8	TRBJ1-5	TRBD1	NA	CASSPMVGTGTSQPQHF	TGTGCCAGCAGCCCGATGGTGGGGACAGGGACAAGTCAGCCCCAGCATTTT
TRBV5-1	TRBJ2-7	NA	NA	CASSLAMSLQGNSYEQYF	TGCGCCAGCAGCTTGGCTATGTCTCTCCAGGGGAACTCCTACGAGCAGTACTTC
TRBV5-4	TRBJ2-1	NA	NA	CASSLGTEPYNEQFF	TGTGCCAGCAGCTTGGGGACAGAACCTTACAATGAGCAGTTCTTC
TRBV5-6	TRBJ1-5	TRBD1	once	CASSADRGINQPQHF	TGTGCCAGCAGCGCCGACAGGGGAATAAATCAGCCCCAGCATTTT
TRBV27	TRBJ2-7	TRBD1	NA	CASRDSSDHEQYF	TGTGCCAGCCGGGACAGTTCCGACCACGAGCAGTACTTC
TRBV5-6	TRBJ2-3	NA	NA	CASSLALKPSTDTQYF	TGTGCCAGCAGCTTGGCGCTAAAACCCAGCACAGATACGCAGTATTTT
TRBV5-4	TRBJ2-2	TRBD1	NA	CASSAARGHLTGELFF	TGTGCCAGCAGCGCGGCGAGGGGGCATCTTACCGGGGAGCTGTTTTTT
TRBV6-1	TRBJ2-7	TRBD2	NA	CASSLQGLAYEQYF	TGTGCCAGCAGTCTACAGGGACTAGCCTACGAGCAGTACTTC
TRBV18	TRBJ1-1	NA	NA	CASSPSKQSNTEAFF	TGTGCCAGCTCACCATCAAAACAGTCGAACACTGAAGCTTTCTTT
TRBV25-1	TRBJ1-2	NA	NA	CASSAPLGGGYTF	TGTGCCAGCAGTGCGCCTTTAGGGGGAGGCTACACCTTC
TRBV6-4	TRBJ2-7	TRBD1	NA	CASSDSGWDRGHEQYF	TGTGCCAGCAGTGACTCGGGCTGGGACAGGGGCCACGAGCAGTACTTC
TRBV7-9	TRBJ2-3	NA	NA	CASSLRGSGTDTQYF	TGTGCCAGCAGCTTAAGGGGGTCCGGCACAGATACGCAGTATTTT
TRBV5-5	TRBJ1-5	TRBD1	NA	CASSSTTGANQPQHF	TGTGCCAGCAGCTCCACGACAGGGGCCAATCAGCCCCAGCATTTT
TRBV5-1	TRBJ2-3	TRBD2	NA	CASSQTSGRASGDTQYF	TGCGCCAGCAGCCAGACTAGCGGGAGGGCCTCGGGTGATACGCAGTATTTT
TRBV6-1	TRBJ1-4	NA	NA	CASSGVRSNEKLFF	TGTGCCAGCAGTGGGGTGAGGAGTAATGAAAAACTGTTTTTT
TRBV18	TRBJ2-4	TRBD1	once	CASSPGQGVTKNIQYF	TGTGCCAGCTCACCGGGACAGGGGGTGACCAAAAACATTCAGTACTTC
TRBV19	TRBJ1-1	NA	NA	CASSTLQGWTEAFF	TGTGCCAGTAGTACCCTACAGGGATGGACTGAAGCTTTCTTT
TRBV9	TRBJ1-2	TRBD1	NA	CASSVGVTGDGYTF	TGTGCCAGCAGCGTAGGCGTGACAGGGGATGGCTACACCTTC
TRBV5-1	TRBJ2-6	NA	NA	CASSPAGDGANVLTF	TGCGCCAGCAGCCCGGCAGGGGACGGGGCCAACGTCCTGACTTTC
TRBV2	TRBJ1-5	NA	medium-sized	CASSEQISNQPQHF	TGTGCCAGCAGTGAACAAATTAGCAATCAGCCCCAGCATTTT
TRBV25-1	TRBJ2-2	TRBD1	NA	CASSESRTGGTGELFF	TGTGCCAGCAGTGAATCCAGAACAGGGGGCACCGGGGAGCTGTTTTTT
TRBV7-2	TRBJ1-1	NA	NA	CASKGYLNTEAFF	TGTGCCAGCAAGGGGTATCTGAACACTGAAGCTTTCTTT
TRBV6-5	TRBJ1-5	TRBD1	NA	CASSPTGKSNQPQHF	TGTGCCAGCAGCCCGACAGGGAAAAGCAATCAGCCCCAGCATTTT
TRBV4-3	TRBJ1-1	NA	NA	CASSSGANTEAFF	TGCGCCAGCAGCTCTGGAGCTAACACTGAAGCTTTCTTT
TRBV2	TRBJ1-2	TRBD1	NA	CASRTKGGQGAQDGYGYTF	TGTGCCAGCAGGACGAAGGGGGGACAGGGGGCTCAAGACGGCTATGGCTACACCTTC
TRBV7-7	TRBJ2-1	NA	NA	CASSPGGWEDNEQFF	TGTGCCAGCAGCCCAGGAGGATGGGAGGACAATGAGCAGTTCTTC
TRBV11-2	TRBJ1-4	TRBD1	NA	CASSHSGQGAGEKLFF	TGTGCCAGCAGCCATTCCGGACAGGGGGCGGGTGAAAAACTGTTTTTT
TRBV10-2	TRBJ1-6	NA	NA	CASSDRPGNSPLHF	TGCGCCAGCAGTGATAGGCCGGGGAATTCACCCCTCCACTTT